A single sample gave rise to the 29 T cell receptor beta chains below, sequenced in a study of blood T cell repertoires in COVID-19. The protocol was immunoSEQ multiplex PCR, while the TCRdb copy is restricted to in-frame clones and leaves out a portion. Of about 260,000 clones in the sample, around 87% were seen once. Source material: peripheral blood. The receptors here all came from a woman aged 45-65 years with acute or convalescent COVID-19.

V is TRBV6-5 and J is TRBJ1-6, with 8 bases matching TRBD1. The CDR3 has 15 residues. Trimming took 3 bases from V and 8 from J; bases not matched to a gene: 6. CDR1 MNHEY and CDR2 SVGAGI come from the germline V gene. The DNA of the CDR3 is TGTGCCAGCAGTTATTCCTCAGGGGGCGATTCACCCCTCCACTTT. This codes for CASSYSSGGDSPLHF.

CDR3 DNA: TGCGCCAGCAGCCAAGAATTCAGACAAGAGACCCAGTACTTC. Its protein product is CASSQEFRQETQYF. The V gene is TRBV4-1, the J gene TRBJ2-5; D ambiguous. The CDR3 runs to 14 residues. Germline CDR1 and CDR2: MGHRA and YSYEKL. V was shortened by 0 bases and J by 2 bases, with 7 bases between the two germline ends.

The chain uses TRBV27 and TRBJ1-5; 7 bases fit TRBD1. Germline CDR1 MNHEY, CDR2 SMNVEV (reference sequence). There are 15 residues in the CDR3. With V trimmed by 3 bases and J by 2 bases, 4 bases remained unmatched. The CDR3 sequence: CASSFIGGGNQPQHF. CDR3 DNA: TGTGCCAGCAGTTTTATAGGGGGCGGCAATCAGCCCCAGCATTTT.

J is TRBJ1-2 and V is TRBV28; D call uncertain. Germline lookup yields CDR1 MDHEN and CDR2 SYDVKM. With 2 bases removed from V and 8 bases from J, the gap between germline ends came to 18 bases. This CDR3 comprises 15 residues. The CDR3 DNA sequence: TGTGCCAGCAGTTTAAAGGCGGGATCATTGGGAGGCTACACCTTC. This encodes CASSLKAGSLGGYTF.

The chain carries TRBV7-9 and TRBJ2-4; a weak D match, TRBD2 (6 bases). Germline CDR1 is SEHNR and CDR2 is FQNEAQ (reference sequence). The CDR3 contains 17 residues. V gave up 1 base and J gave up 1 base, with 14 bases separating them. The CDR3 protein is CASSLGGGINAKNIQYF. The CDR3 DNA follows: TGTGCCAGCAGCTTAGGCGGAGGGATCAACGCCAAAAACATTCAGTACTTC.

Written as DNA, the CDR3 is TGTGCCAGCAGCCCCGGGACAGGGACTTACAATGAGCAGTTCTTC. Its translation: CASSPGTGTYNEQFF. The rearrangement uses TRBV7-2 and TRBJ2-1, with 9 nucleotides matching TRBD1. The CDR3 consists of 15 residues. Germline CDR1 is SGHTA and CDR2 is FQGNSA. V was clipped by 5 bases and J by 4 bases; unmatched bases: 6.

This clone appeared a single time. The chain is built from TRBV28 and TRBJ2-1, with 10 bases matching TRBD2. The CDR3 consists of 14 residues. Germline V gene sequence: CDR1 MDHEN, CDR2 SYDVKM. Trimming removed 6 bases from V and 4 bases from J; junction bases left unmatched: 3. The CDR3 nucleotides read TGTGCCAGCAGGGGAGCGGGAGGGTACAATGAGCAGTTCTTC. Translation: CASRGAGGYNEQFF. The complete variable domain, with remaining parts taken from reference TRBV28 and TRBJ2-1, reads DVKVTQSSRYLVKRTGEKVFLECVQDMDHENMFWYRQDPGLGLRLIYFSYDVKMKEKGDIPEGYSVSREKKERFSLILESASTNQTSMYLCASRGAGGYNEQFFGPGTRLTVL.

This rearrangement joins TRBV9 to TRBJ2-3; 8 bases fit TRBD1. This CDR3 region has 15 residues. CDR1 is SGDLS, CDR2 YYNGEE, per germline. Trimming took 5 bases from V and 6 from J; bases not matched to a gene: 11. The CDR3 sequence: CASSLGQGYADTQYF. CDR3 in DNA: TGTGCCAGCAGTCTTGGACAGGGTTACGCGGATACGCAGTATTTT.

The rearrangement joins TRBV5-6 to TRBJ1-6; D may be TRBD1 (5 bases). Per the germline V gene, CDR1 is SGHDT and CDR2 is YYEEEE. The ends were cut back, 1 base at V and 1 base at J, with 9 bases in the middle. This CDR3 is 16 amino acids long. CDR3 nucleotide sequence: TGTGCCAGCAGCTTGCGTCCAGGGTCCTATAATTCACCCCTCCACTTT. This codes for CASSLRPGSYNSPLHF.

V gene TRBV6-1 combines with J gene TRBJ1-6; no definite D call. The CDR3 totals 15 residues. V was clipped by 1 base and J by 8 bases, with 12 bases between them. The germline V gene has CDR1 MNHNS and CDR2 SASEGT. DNA of the CDR3: TGTGCCAGCAGTGAAGTGGAGGGCTCCCATTCACCCCTCCACTTT. Translation gives CASSEVEGSHSPLHF.

The chain is built from TRBV29-1 and TRBJ1-2, with 7 bases lining up with TRBD1. CDR1 SQVTM and CDR2 ANQGSEA come from the germline V gene. The CDR3 consists of 14 residues. Trimming cost V 2 bases and J 8 bases; bases outside gene matches: 11. CDR3 nucleotides: TGCAGCGTTGAACGAGACAGGGCAATGCGGGGCTACACCTTC. It codes for CSVERDRAMRGYTF.

The V and J genes are TRBV27 and TRBJ2-7, with D possibly matching TRBD2 (5 bases). Germline CDR1 MNHEY, CDR2 SMNVEV (reference sequence). V lost 0 bases and J lost 2, with 11 bases in between. The CDR3 runs to 15 residues. The CDR3 sequence: CASSLSVGETYEQYF. The CDR3 DNA follows: TGTGCCAGCAGTTTATCGGTCGGGGAAACCTACGAGCAGTACTTC.

This chain links TRBV7-2 with TRBJ2-7; 7 bases are a match to TRBD1. This CDR3 comprises 14 residues. With 3 bases clipped from V and 0 bases from J, the junction kept 2 bases outside the gene matches. The germline V gene encodes CDR1 SGHTA and CDR2 FQGNSA. The CDR3 nucleotides are TGTGCCAGCAGCTTCGGGACAGCCTCCTACGAGCAGTACTTC. Its translation is CASSFGTASYEQYF.

This clone was detected a few times. V is TRBV10-3 and J is TRBJ1-3; D is possibly TRBD1 (5 bases). CDR3 length equals 14 residues. With 5 bases removed from V and 4 bases from J, the gap between germline ends came to 12 bases. CDR1 ENHRY and CDR2 SYGVKD come from the germline V gene. The CDR3 DNA sequence: TGTGCCATCAGTTCCCAGGGATCCGGAAACACCATATATTTT. Translation gives CAISSQGSGNTIYF.

There are a few counts of this clone. DNA of the CDR3: TGTGCCAGCAGAGCGATCGGGAGCCAGGCGAGGTACGAGCAGTACTTC. Translation gives CASRAIGSQARYEQYF. The chain uses TRBV28 and TRBJ2-7; maybe TRBD2 (6 bases). V shed 6 bases and J shed 4 bases, with 22 bases lying between them. The CDR3 loop spans 16 amino acids. Germline CDR1 and CDR2: MDHEN and SYDVKM.

The chain couples TRBV28 to TRBJ2-7; 13 nucleotides line up with TRBD2. Germline trimming cut 6 bases from V and 6 bases from J; bases unmatched to any gene: 8. This CDR3 comprises 15 residues. Looked up from germline, CDR1 is MDHEN and CDR2 is SYDVKM. This CDR3 reads CASRTGTSGEVEQYF. CDR3 DNA sequence: TGTGCCAGCAGGACCGGGACTAGCGGGGAGGTCGAGCAGTACTTC.

The chain carries TRBV11-1 and TRBJ2-7; 8 nucleotides agree with TRBD1. V shed 4 bases and J 2 bases; nucleotides not matched to a gene: 10. From germline, CDR1 is SGHAT and CDR2 FQDESV (reference sequence). This CDR3 spans 16 amino acids. The DNA for the CDR3 is TGTGCCAGCAGCTCCGGCCCCGGGACAGGACCCTACGAGCAGTACTTC. This codes for CASSSGPGTGPYEQYF.

The V call is TRBV4-1, the J call TRBJ2-2; 8 bases are shared with TRBD1. The ends lost 3 bases at V and 3 bases at J; junction bases unmatched: 9. In germline, CDR1 is MGHRA, CDR2 YSYEKL. This CDR3 contains 17 residues. In DNA, the CDR3 is TGCGCCAGCAGCCAGAACAGGGGGTCGTGGGACACCGGGGAGCTGTTTTTT. Its translation is CASSQNRGSWDTGELFF.

This clone was seen only a few times. The chain carries TRBV19 and TRBJ1-5; TRBD1 agrees at 7 bases. Losses at the gene ends were 8 bases for V and 7 bases for J; bases not matched to a gene: 8. The CDR3 runs to 13 residues. Germline values: CDR1 LNHDA, CDR2 SQIVND (reference sequence). CDR3 sequence (DNA): TGTGCCAGTGCCGACAGGGTCGAGCAGCCCCAGCATTTT. It yields the protein CASADRVEQPQHF.

The chain couples TRBV5-1 to TRBJ1-4; D not resolved. Germline CDR1 SGHRS, CDR2 YFSETQ. This CDR3 is 18 amino acids long. Deletions cut 0 bases from V and 3 bases from J, with 18 bases between. The CDR3 DNA reads as TGCGCCAGCAGCTTGGTCCCGGCGGATTCCCGGGCTAATGAAAAACTGTTTTTT. The encoded protein is CASSLVPADSRANEKLFF.

V and J are TRBV15 and TRBJ2-7; D gene uncertain. The CDR3 is 14 residues long. Trimming removed 3 bases from V and 2 bases from J, with 11 bases in between. The germline CDR1 and CDR2 sequences are LNHNV and YYDKDF (reference sequence). The CDR3 is CATSSPIEAYEQYF. The CDR3 DNA sequence: TGTGCCACCAGCAGCCCCATTGAGGCCTACGAGCAGTACTTC.

The V and J genes are TRBV11-2 and TRBJ1-2; 7 bases map to TRBD1. CDR1 is SGHAT and CDR2 is FQNNGV in the germline V gene. The CDR3 is made up of 15 amino acids. Trimming at V came to 3 bases and at J to 5 bases, leaving 9 bases not matched to a gene. The CDR3 DNA reads TGTGCCAGCAGCTTTAGGGGGCCGGGAGAGTATGGCTACACCTTC. Translated: CASSFRGPGEYGYTF.

The CDR3 DNA is TGTGCCAGCAGCCGGGGACAGCCGAAGAACACTGAAGCTTTCTTT. Translated: CASSRGQPKNTEAFF. This chain links TRBV7-9 with TRBJ1-1, with 7 bases matching TRBD1. The CDR3 totals 15 residues. Losses at the gene ends were 5 bases for V and 1 base for J; bases not matched to a gene: 7. Germline V CDR1 and CDR2: SEHNR, FQNEAQ (reference sequence).

The chain links TRBV29-1 to TRBJ1-4, with D perhaps matching TRBD1 (6 bases). The V end was cut by 5 bases, the J end by 8 bases, with 15 bases between. CDR1 SQVTM and CDR2 ANQGSEA come from the germline V gene. The CDR3 totals 13 residues. CDR3 nucleotides: TGCAGCGTTAGGAAGGGGGATGGCGAAAAACTGTTTTTT. It encodes CSVRKGDGEKLFF.

This clone was recorded a few times. The chain couples TRBV30 to TRBJ1-5, with TRBD1 as a possible D gene (6 bases). Germline V gene data show CDR1 as GTSNPN and CDR2 as SVGIG (reference sequence). The CDR3 extends over 16 amino acids. The V end lost 0 bases, the J end lost 5 bases, and 17 bases lay between the germline ends. CDR3 DNA sequence: TGTGCCTGGAGTGTACGAGACAGGTCGCGAGATCAGCCCCAGCATTTT. It codes for CAWSVRDRSRDQPQHF.

The CDR3: CASSQSGQGFSYEQYF. The CDR3 DNA reads TGTGCCAGCAGCCAATCAGGACAGGGGTTCTCCTACGAGCAGTACTTC. This chain uses TRBV16 with TRBJ2-7; 9 bases are shared with TRBD1. The V gene's germline CDR1 is KGHSY and CDR2 FQNENV. V dropped 0 bases and J dropped 0; count of bases not matched to a gene: 3. The CDR3 has 16 amino acids.

The J gene is TRBJ2-3, the V gene TRBV6-2 or TRBV6-3, with a weak D call TRBD2 (5 bases). The CDR3 totals 14 residues. Germline values: CDR1 MNHEY, CDR2 SVGEGT. V was cut by 4 bases and J by 1 base, with 9 bases left in between. CDR3 residues: CASSFEGGTDTQYF. The CDR3 bases are TGTGCCAGCAGTTTTGAGGGAGGCACAGATACGCAGTATTTT.

The J gene is TRBJ1-5, the V gene TRBV19; D not resolved. Between the trimmed V and J ends, which lost 1 base and 6 bases, there was a span of 13 bases. The germline gives CDR1 LNHDA, CDR2 SQIVND (reference sequence). The CDR3 consists of 15 residues. The CDR3 DNA reads TGTGCCAGTAGTATAGGGGCGGGGATCGGTCAGCCCCAGCATTTT. Translating gives CASSIGAGIGQPQHF.

The V and J genes are TRBV9 and TRBJ2-1; 7 nucleotides match TRBD2. Germline CDR1 SGDLS, CDR2 YYNGEE. V dropped 1 base and J dropped 0; count of bases not matched to a gene: 1. This CDR3 is built from 15 residues. The CDR3 DNA reads as TGTGCCAGCAGCGTACGCGGGAGCTCCTACAATGAGCAGTTCTTC. This codes for CASSVRGSSYNEQFF.